The 23 T cell receptor beta chains below come from one sample, sequenced in a study of cytomegalovirus exposure and HLA in healthy donors. PCR was performed using 60 Vbeta and 13 Jbeta primers. Data came from immunoSEQ multiplex PCR; TCRdb stores just in-frame clones and leaves some out. The sample records around 150,000 clones, roughly 74% being singletons. Sequencing was performed on PBMCs. These receptor sequences come from a male donor in good health and CMV-seronegative.

This clone was seen a handful of times. The rearrangement links TRBV7-9 to TRBJ2-1, with D tentatively TRBD2 (7 bases). The V end was cut by 6 bases, the J end by 7 bases, with 31 bases between. Germline CDR1 SEHNR, CDR2 FQNEAQ (reference sequence). The CDR3 has 19 residues. The DNA for the CDR3 is TGTGCCAGCAGGGCCCGGCCTAGGGGGGGACCTACAGCACGGAATGAGCAGTTCTTC. It codes for CASRARPRGGPTARNEQFF.

In its sample, this clone was seen once. CDR3 sequence: CASSLEPTGYGYTF. The CDR3 DNA reads TGTGCCAGCAGCTTAGAACCGACAGGCTATGGCTACACCTTC. This chain connects TRBV7-8 to TRBJ1-2, with a possible D match to TRBD1 (6 bases). Trimming removed 1 base at V and 4 bases at J, with 10 bases between. CDR3 length: 14 amino acids. In germline, CDR1 is SGHVS, CDR2 FQNEAQ.

V and J are TRBV19 and TRBJ1-5; 7 bases map to TRBD1. CDR1 and CDR2 from the germline V gene are LNHDA and SQIVND (reference sequence). This CDR3 is 14 amino acids long. V gave up 7 bases and J gave up 2 bases; unmatched junction bases: 5. CDR3 amino acids: CASTWQGGNQPQHF. CDR3 coding DNA: TGTGCCAGTACGTGGCAGGGGGGCAATCAGCCCCAGCATTTT.

The V and J genes are TRBV28 and TRBJ1-2; 7 bases match TRBD1. The CDR3 spans 14 residues. The J segment lost 4 bases and the V segment lost 1 base, leaving 3 bases of the junction unmatched. Per germline, CDR1 MDHEN and CDR2 SYDVKM. The CDR3 loop is CASSLSGQFYGYTF. In DNA, the CDR3 is TGTGCCAGCAGTTTATCGGGACAGTTCTATGGCTACACCTTC.

The rearrangement joins TRBV5-4 to TRBJ1-6; D not resolved. Per germline, CDR1 SGHNT and CDR2 YYREEE (reference sequence). Deletions cut 0 bases from V and 7 bases from J, with 17 bases between. The CDR3 contains 17 residues. The CDR3 sequence: CASSLAGENFPNSPLHF. The CDR3 DNA sequence: TGTGCCAGCAGCTTGGCCGGGGAGAACTTCCCGAATTCACCCCTCCACTTT.

V is TRBV2 and J is TRBJ1-3; a weak D match, TRBD1 (6 bases). The V end lost 6 bases, the J end lost 0 bases, and 12 bases lay between the germline ends. The CDR3 is made up of 15 amino acids. The germline CDR1 and CDR2 sequences are SNHLY and FYNNEI. Here the CDR3 reads CASRGGASSGNTIYF. Here the CDR3 DNA reads TGTGCCAGCAGAGGGGGGGCCTCCTCTGGAAACACCATATATTTT.

The V gene is TRBV2, the J gene TRBJ2-2; perhaps TRBD2 as D (6 bases). V shed 8 bases and J shed 5 bases, with 18 bases lying between them. Germline V gives CDR1 SNHLY, CDR2 FYNNEI. The CDR3 is made up of 15 amino acids. The CDR3 region has the DNA TGTGCCAGCCACCTGGGGTGGGGGGATACCGGGGAGCTGTTTTTT. Amino acid sequence: CASHLGWGDTGELFF.

The rearrangement links TRBV19 to TRBJ2-7; the match to TRBD1 covers 10 bases. CDR1 is LNHDA and CDR2 is SQIVND in the germline V gene (reference sequence). The V gene end was trimmed by 4 bases and the J gene end by 5 bases; junction bases not matched to a gene: 11. CDR3 length: 16 amino acids. CDR3 residues: CASSTPPDRGRDEQYF. CDR3 bases: TGTGCCAGTAGTACACCACCCGACAGGGGGCGGGACGAGCAGTACTTC.

V usage is TRBV6-5 and J usage is TRBJ2-1; 9 bases map to TRBD2. V dropped 7 bases and J dropped 1; count of bases not matched to a gene: 5. This CDR3 is built from 15 residues. Germline assignment: CDR1 MNHEY and CDR2 SVGAGI. The CDR3 region has the DNA TGTGCCAGCAAAACTAGCGGGTTTTCCTACAATGAGCAGTTCTTC. Translating gives CASKTSGFSYNEQFF.

The chain has TRBV28 and TRBJ1-5; 8 bases agree with TRBD1. The germline V gene has CDR1 MDHEN and CDR2 SYDVKM. V lost 10 bases to trimming and J lost 6 bases; unmatched junction nucleotides: 11. The CDR3 is made up of 14 amino acids. The CDR3 loop is CATKTGQGGQPQHF. In DNA, the CDR3 is TGTGCCACCAAAACTGGACAGGGTGGTCAGCCCCAGCATTTT.

The chain has TRBV5-1 and TRBJ2-1; D is unclear. Germline assignment: CDR1 SGHRS and CDR2 YFSETQ. The CDR3 spans 11 residues. Trimming shortened V by 7 bases and J by 5 bases, and 7 bases separated the two germline ends. Here the CDR3 reads CASQANNEQFF. The CDR3, as DNA: TGCGCCAGCCAGGCTAACAATGAGCAGTTCTTC.

The chain couples TRBV5-1 to TRBJ2-3; 15 nucleotides match TRBD2. The V and J ends lost 6 bases and 5 bases, in that order; junction bases with no gene match: 7. CDR1 is SGHRS and CDR2 is YFSETQ in the germline V gene. The CDR3 is 16 amino acids. The CDR3 here is CASILGTSGGQDTQYF. The CDR3 region has the DNA TGCGCCAGCATCCTAGGGACTAGCGGGGGGCAAGATACGCAGTATTTT.

This chain joins TRBV6-1 and TRBJ2-7, with D perhaps matching TRBD1 (6 bases). In germline, CDR1 is MNHNS, CDR2 SASEGT. The CDR3 runs 14 residues. Trimming took off 6 bases at V and 2 bases at J, with 14 bases between the two ends. As DNA, the CDR3 is TGTGCCAGCAGCCGACAGGCGCGCGCCTACGAGCAGTACTTC. Translated: CASSRQARAYEQYF.

The V gene is TRBV7-2, the J gene TRBJ2-1, with unresolved D. Germline CDR1 reads SGHTA; CDR2 reads FQGNSA. This CDR3 contains 13 residues. With 2 bases removed from V and 5 bases from J, the gap between germline ends came to 7 bases. The CDR3 sequence is CASSLLQNNEQFF. The CDR3, as DNA: TGTGCCAGCAGCTTATTACAGAACAATGAGCAGTTCTTC.

The chain recombines TRBV5-6 with TRBJ2-7, with 7 bases aligning to TRBD2. The junction had 10 bases not matched to a gene; V was cut back by 7 bases and J by 3 bases. Germline CDR1 and CDR2: SGHDT and YYEEEE. This CDR3 contains 14 residues. The CDR3 sequence: CASLRKGRDYEQYF. CDR3 sequence (DNA): TGTGCCAGCCTCCGAAAAGGGAGGGACTACGAGCAGTACTTC.

V is TRBV6-4 and J is TRBJ2-1, with TRBD1 matching 9 bases. V was clipped by 4 bases and J by 9 bases; unmatched bases: 10. Germline values: CDR1 MRHNA, CDR2 SNTAGT. This CDR3 spans 15 amino acids. Here the CDR3 reads CASSVTGGSGSEQFF. The DNA of the CDR3 is TGTGCCAGCAGTGTCACAGGGGGCTCGGGAAGTGAGCAGTTCTTC.

J is TRBJ2-7 and V is TRBV9; 8 nucleotides agree with TRBD1. V was clipped by 3 bases and J by 7 bases; unmatched bases: 9. This CDR3 contains 14 residues. Germline V gene data show CDR1 as SGDLS and CDR2 as YYNGEE. The CDR3 loop is CASSATGALREQYF. The CDR3 DNA reads as TGTGCCAGCAGCGCGACAGGGGCTCTCCGGGAGCAGTACTTC.

V usage is TRBV28 and J usage is TRBJ2-7; 9 bases are shared with TRBD1. The CDR3 has 15 amino acids. Germline CDR1 reads MDHEN; CDR2 reads SYDVKM. With 3 bases clipped from V and 0 bases from J, the junction kept 3 bases outside the gene matches. The CDR3 spells CASSLLGQGSYEQYF. The CDR3 region has the DNA TGTGCCAGCAGTTTGTTGGGACAGGGCTCCTACGAGCAGTACTTC.

This chain links TRBV7-3 with TRBJ2-5, with 11 bases aligning to TRBD1. Germline V gene lookup returns CDR1 SGHTA and CDR2 FQGTGA. CDR3 size: 16 residues. With 3 bases clipped from V and 5 bases from J, the junction kept 8 bases outside the gene matches. CDR3 sequence (DNA): TGTGCCAGCAGCTTCGGGACAGGGGGAGTCGGGGAGACCCAGTACTTC. It encodes CASSFGTGGVGETQYF.

V gene TRBV7-6 combines with J gene TRBJ2-2; TRBD2 matches at 8 bases. The junction had 6 bases not matched to a gene; V was cut back by 4 bases and J by 2 bases. This CDR3 is 16 amino acids long. Germline V gene sequence: CDR1 SGHVS, CDR2 FNYEAQ. The DNA of the CDR3 is TGTGCCAGCAGCTCCTTAGCGGGGACAAACACCGGGGAGCTGTTTTTT. Translated: CASSSLAGTNTGELFF.

In its sample, this clone was seen once. The V and J genes are TRBV18 and TRBJ2-4; D remains unclear. This CDR3 has 13 amino acids. CDR1 is KGHSH and CDR2 is LQKENI in the germline V gene. The V end lost 3 bases, the J end lost 1 base, and 4 bases lay between the germline ends. CDR3 DNA sequence: TGTGCCAGCTCACCGTCGGCCAAAAACATTCAGTACTTC. Translating it yields CASSPSAKNIQYF.

The rearrangement uses TRBV18 and TRBJ1-5; 9 bases are shared with TRBD1. V lost 5 bases and J lost 1; bases outside the gene matches: 6. The CDR3 is 16 residues long. Germline assignment: CDR1 KGHSH and CDR2 LQKENI. The CDR3 DNA sequence: TGTGCCAGCTCAGCACAGGGGGCACGAAGCAATCAGCCCCAGCATTTT. Protein sequence: CASSAQGARSNQPQHF.

With regard to this clone: This likely reflects a read error, since a far larger clone is one base away. Other DNA sequences within the sample encode an identical CDR3. The chain recombines TRBV4-1 with TRBJ1-5; 7 bases are shared with TRBD1. Trimming at V came to 0 bases and at J to 7 bases, leaving 9 bases not matched to a gene. From germline, CDR1 is MGHRA and CDR2 YSYEKL. CDR3 length equals 16 residues. CDR3 protein: CASSQEGEGGGQPQHF. The DNA for the CDR3 is TGCGCCAGCAGCCAAGAAGGGGAAGGGGGCGGCCAGCCCCAGCATTTT.